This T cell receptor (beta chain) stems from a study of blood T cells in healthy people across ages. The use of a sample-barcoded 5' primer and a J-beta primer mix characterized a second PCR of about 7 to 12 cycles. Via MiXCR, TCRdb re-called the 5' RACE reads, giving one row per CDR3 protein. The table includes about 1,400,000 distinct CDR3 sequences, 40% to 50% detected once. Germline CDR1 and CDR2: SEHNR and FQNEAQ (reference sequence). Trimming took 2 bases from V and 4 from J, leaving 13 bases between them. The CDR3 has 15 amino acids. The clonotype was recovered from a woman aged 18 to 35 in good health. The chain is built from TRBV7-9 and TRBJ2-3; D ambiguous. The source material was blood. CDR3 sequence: CASSLWSPTPDTQYF. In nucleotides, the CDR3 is TGTGCCAGCAGCTTATGGAGCCCGACCCCAGATACGCAGTATTTT.